This T cell receptor (beta chain) was found in a study of T cells in localized non-small cell lung cancer. This clone has just a few counts. TCRdb's table, derived via immunoSEQ multiplex PCR, lists solely in-frame clones and lacks some. The table has roughly 2,700 clones, roughly 29% seen once. V was pared by 2 bases and J by 5 bases, with 10 bases between. The CDR3 length is 14 residues. The germline V gene encodes CDR1 MNHGY and CDR2 SAAAGT. The specimen was normal lung tissue next to the tumor, collected before any cancer treatment. This clonotype was obtained from a man aged 40 to 75 with stage I lung adenocarcinoma. The V and J genes are TRBV6-8 and TRBJ2-1; D is ambiguous. CDR3 coding DNA: TGTGCCAGCAGTTACGTCATCTACAACAATGAGCAGTTCTTC. Translation gives CASSYVIYNNEQFF.